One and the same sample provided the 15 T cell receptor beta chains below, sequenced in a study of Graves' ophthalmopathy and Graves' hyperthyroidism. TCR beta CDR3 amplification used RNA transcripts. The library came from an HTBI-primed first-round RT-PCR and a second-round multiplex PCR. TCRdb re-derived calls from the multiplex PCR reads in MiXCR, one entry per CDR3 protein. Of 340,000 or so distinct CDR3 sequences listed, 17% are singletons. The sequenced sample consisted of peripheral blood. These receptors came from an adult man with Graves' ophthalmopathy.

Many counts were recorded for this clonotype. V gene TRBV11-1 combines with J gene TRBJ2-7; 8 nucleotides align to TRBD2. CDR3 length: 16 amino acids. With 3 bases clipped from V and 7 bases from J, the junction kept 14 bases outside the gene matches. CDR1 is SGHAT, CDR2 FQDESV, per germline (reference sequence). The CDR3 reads CASSFPLAGMSREQYF. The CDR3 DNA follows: TGTGCCAGCAGCTTCCCATTAGCGGGAATGTCGAGAGAGCAGTACTTC.

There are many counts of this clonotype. The CDR3 loop reads CASSIGTETQYF. CDR3 DNA: TGTGCCAGTAGTATAGGGACAGAGACCCAGTACTTC. The rearrangement joins TRBV19 to TRBJ2-5; D uncertain. CDR1 is LNHDA and CDR2 is SQIVND in the germline V gene (reference sequence). Trimming took off 1 base at V and 4 bases at J, with 4 bases between the two ends. The CDR3 is 12 residues long.

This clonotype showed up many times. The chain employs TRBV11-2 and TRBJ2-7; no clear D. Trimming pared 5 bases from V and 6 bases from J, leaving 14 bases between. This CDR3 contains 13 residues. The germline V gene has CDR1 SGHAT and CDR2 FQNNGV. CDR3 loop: CASSPPPLLEQYF. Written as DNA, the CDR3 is TGTGCCAGCAGCCCCCCACCTCTACTCGAGCAGTACTTC.

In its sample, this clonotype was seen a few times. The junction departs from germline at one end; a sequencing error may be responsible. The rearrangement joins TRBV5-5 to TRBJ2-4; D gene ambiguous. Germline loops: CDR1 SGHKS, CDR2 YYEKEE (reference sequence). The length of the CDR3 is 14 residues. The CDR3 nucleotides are TGTGCCAGCAGCCTGGACGGGCGAAAAACCATTCAGTACTTC. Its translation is CASSLDGRKTIQYF.

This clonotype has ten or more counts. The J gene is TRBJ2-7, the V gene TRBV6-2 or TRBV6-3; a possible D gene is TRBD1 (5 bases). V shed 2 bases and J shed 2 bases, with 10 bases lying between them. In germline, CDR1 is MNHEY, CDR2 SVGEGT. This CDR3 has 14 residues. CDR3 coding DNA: TGTGCCAGCAGTTACCTCGACAGCACCTACGAGCAGTACTTC. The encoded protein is CASSYLDSTYEQYF.

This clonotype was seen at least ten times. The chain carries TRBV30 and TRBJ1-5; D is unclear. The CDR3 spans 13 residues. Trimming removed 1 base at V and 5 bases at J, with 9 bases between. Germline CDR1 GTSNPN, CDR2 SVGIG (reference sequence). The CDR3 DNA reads TGTGCCTGGAGTGAAGGTCGGGATCAGCCCCAGCATTTT. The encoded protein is CAWSEGRDQPQHF.

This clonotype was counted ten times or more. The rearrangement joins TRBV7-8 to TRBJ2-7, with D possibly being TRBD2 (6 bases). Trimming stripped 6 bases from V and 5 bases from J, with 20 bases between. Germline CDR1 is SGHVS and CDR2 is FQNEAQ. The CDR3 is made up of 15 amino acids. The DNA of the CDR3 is TGTGCCAGCAGGACCGGGACTTTTCTTAGCCACGAGCAGTACTTC. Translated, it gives CASRTGTFLSHEQYF.

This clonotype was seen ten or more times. The CDR3 bases are TGCAGTGCTAGAGAGTCGTTAGATCAGCCCCAGCATTTT. This translates into CSARESLDQPQHF. The genes are TRBV20-1 and TRBJ1-5; D not certain. This CDR3 has 13 amino acids. V was cut by 0 bases and J by 5 bases, with 8 bases left in between. Per the germline V gene, CDR1 is DFQATT and CDR2 is SNEGSKA (reference sequence).

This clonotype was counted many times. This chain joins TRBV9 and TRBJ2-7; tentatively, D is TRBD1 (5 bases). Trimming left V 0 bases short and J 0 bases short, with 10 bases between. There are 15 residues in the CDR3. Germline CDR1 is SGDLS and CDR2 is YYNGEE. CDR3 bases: TGTGCCAGCAGCGTAGGCCCAGGGCGCTCCTACGAGCAGTACTTC. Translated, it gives CASSVGPGRSYEQYF.

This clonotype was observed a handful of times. The DNA of the CDR3 is TGTGCCTGGCAAGCAGGGGGGGACATTCAGTACTTC. It translates to CAWQAGGDIQYF. V is TRBV30 and J is TRBJ2-4; D is possibly TRBD1 or TRBD2 (7 bases each). With 5 bases removed from V and 8 bases from J, the gap between germline ends came to 13 bases. Germline CDR1 and CDR2: GTSNPN and SVGIG (reference sequence). The CDR3 sequence is 12 residues long.

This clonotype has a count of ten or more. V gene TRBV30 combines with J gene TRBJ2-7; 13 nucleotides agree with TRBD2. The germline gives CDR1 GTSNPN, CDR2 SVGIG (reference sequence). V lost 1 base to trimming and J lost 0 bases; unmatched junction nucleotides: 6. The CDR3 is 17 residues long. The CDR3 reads CAWSGGTSGKSSYEQYF. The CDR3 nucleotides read TGTGCCTGGAGTGGGGGGACTAGCGGGAAGAGCTCCTACGAGCAGTACTTC.

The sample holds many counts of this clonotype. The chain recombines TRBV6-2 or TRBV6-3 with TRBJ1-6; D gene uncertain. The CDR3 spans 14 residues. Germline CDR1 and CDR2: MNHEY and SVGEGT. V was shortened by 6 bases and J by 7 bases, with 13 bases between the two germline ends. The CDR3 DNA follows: TGTGCCAGCAGCAACCGGGCCTCGAATTCACCCCTCCACTTT. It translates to CASSNRASNSPLHF.

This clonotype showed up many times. As DNA, the CDR3 is TGTGCCAGCAGTTCCCGGGGGGCGAATAAGTACGAGCAGTACTTC. Amino acids: CASSSRGANKYEQYF. The chain has TRBV6-5 and TRBJ2-7, with a tentative D call TRBD2 (7 bases). Germline V gene sequence: CDR1 MNHEY, CDR2 SVGAGI. Trimming shortened V by 4 bases and J by 4 bases, and 17 bases separated the two germline ends. The length of the CDR3 is 15 residues.

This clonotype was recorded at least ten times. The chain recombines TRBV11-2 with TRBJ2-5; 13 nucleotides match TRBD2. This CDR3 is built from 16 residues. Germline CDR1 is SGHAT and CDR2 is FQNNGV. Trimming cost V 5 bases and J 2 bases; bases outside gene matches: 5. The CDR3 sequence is CASSHGGLAGQETQYF. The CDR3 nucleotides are TGTGCCAGCAGCCACGGGGGACTAGCGGGACAAGAGACCCAGTACTTC.

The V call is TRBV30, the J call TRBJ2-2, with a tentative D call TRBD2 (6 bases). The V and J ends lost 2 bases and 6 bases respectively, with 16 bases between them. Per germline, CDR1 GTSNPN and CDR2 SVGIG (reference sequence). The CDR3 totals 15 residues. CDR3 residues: CAWSMVLGRSGELFF. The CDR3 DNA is TGTGCCTGGAGTATGGTCTTAGGGAGGTCCGGGGAGCTGTTTTTT.